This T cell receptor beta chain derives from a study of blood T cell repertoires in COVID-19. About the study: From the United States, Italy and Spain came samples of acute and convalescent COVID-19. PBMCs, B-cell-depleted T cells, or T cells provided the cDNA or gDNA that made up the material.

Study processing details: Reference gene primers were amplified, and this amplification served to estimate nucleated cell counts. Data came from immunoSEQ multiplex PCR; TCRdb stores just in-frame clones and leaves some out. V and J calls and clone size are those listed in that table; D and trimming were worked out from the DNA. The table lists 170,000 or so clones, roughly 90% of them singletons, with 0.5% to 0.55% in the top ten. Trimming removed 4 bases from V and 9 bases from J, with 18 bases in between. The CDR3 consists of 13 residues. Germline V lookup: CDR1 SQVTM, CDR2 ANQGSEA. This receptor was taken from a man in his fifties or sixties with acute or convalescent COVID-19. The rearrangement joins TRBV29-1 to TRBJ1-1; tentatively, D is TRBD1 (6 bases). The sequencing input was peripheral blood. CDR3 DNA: TGCAGCGTTGTATCCCCTTGGGGGCTTCAAGCTTTCTTT. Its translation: CSVVSPWGLQAFF.